One T cell receptor (beta chain) is described in this entry. The CDR3 runs 16 residues. V shed 4 bases and J shed 4 bases, with 14 bases lying between them. CDR1 is LGHDT and CDR2 is YNNKEL in the germline V gene (reference sequence). The sample belongs to a study of blood T cell repertoires in COVID-19. Study-wide context: Samples taken during acute and convalescent COVID-19 were collected in the United States, Italy and Spain.

The authors' processing: The authors estimated nucleated cell counts from reference gene primer amplification. The assay was immunoSEQ multiplex PCR, and TCRdb's table has in-frame clones only and misses some. That table supplies the V and J calls and clone size; D and trimming were determined from the DNA. The repertoire holds 380,000 or so clones, with roughly 90% as singletons. Sequenced: PBMCs or T cells enriched from blood (not recorded which). This sequence originates from a woman in her 30s with acute COVID-19. The chain recombines TRBV3-1 (or the pseudogene TRBV3-2) with TRBJ2-6; no clear D gene. CDR3: CASSLLGRLGANVLTF. The CDR3 DNA sequence: TGTGCCAGCAGCCTCCTGGGCCGCCTCGGGGCCAACGTCCTGACTTTC.